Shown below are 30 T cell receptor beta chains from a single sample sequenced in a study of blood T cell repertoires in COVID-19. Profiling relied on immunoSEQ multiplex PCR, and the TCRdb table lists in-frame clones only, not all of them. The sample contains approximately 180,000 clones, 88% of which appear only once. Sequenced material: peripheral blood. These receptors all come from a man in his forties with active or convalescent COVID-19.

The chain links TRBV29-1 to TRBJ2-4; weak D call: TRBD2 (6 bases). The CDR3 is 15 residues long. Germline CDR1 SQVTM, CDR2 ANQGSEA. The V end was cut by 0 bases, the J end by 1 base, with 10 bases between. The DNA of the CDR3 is TGCAGCGTTGAAGACCGGGGGTCGGCCAAAAACATTCAGTACTTC. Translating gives CSVEDRGSAKNIQYF.

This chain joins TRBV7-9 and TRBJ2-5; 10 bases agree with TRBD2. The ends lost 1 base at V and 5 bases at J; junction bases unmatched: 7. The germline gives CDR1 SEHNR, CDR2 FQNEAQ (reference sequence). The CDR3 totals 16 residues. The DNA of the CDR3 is TGTGCCAGCAGCTTAGAAAGCGGGGGGGCCCTTGAGACCCAGTACTTC. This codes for CASSLESGGALETQYF.

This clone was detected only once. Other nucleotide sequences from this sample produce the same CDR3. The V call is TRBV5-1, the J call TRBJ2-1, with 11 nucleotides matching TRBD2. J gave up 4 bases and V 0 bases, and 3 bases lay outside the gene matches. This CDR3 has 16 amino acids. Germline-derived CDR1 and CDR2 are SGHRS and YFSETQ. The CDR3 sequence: CASSLALAGGYNEQFF. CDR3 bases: TGCGCCAGCAGCTTGGCCCTAGCGGGAGGTTACAATGAGCAGTTCTTC.

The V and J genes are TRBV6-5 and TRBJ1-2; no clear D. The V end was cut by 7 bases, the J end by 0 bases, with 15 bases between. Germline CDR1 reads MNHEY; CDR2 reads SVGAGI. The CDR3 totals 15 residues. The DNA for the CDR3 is TGTGCCAGCACCTTCACCCCCCTATCTAACTATGGCTACACCTTC. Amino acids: CASTFTPLSNYGYTF.

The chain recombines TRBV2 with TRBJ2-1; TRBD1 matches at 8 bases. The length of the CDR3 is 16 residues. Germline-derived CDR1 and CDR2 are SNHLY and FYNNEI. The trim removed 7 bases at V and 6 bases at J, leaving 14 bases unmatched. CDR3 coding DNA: TGTGCCAGCACCGCCGACAGGGGAATAGTCGGCAATGAGCAGTTCTTC. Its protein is CASTADRGIVGNEQFF.

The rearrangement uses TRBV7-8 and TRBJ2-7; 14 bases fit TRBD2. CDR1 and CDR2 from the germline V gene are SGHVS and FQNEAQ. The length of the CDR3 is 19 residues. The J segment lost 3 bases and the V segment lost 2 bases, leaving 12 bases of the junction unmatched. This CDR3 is CASSLQSGLAGGRGYEQYF. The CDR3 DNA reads TGTGCCAGCAGCTTACAGTCAGGACTAGCGGGGGGCAGGGGCTACGAGCAGTACTTC.

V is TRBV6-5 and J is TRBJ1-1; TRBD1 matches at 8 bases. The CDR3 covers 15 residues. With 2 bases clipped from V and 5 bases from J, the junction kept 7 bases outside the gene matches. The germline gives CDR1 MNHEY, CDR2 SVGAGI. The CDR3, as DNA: TGTGCCAGCAGTTACCTCGGACAGGGCCGGACTGAAGCTTTCTTT. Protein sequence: CASSYLGQGRTEAFF.

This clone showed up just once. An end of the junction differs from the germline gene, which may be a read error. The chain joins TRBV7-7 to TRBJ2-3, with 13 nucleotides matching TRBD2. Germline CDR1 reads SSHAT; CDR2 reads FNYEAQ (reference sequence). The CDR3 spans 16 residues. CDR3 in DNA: TGTGCTAGCAGCTTGGGACTAGCGGGGCGCACAGATACGCAGTATTTT. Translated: CASSLGLAGRTDTQYF.

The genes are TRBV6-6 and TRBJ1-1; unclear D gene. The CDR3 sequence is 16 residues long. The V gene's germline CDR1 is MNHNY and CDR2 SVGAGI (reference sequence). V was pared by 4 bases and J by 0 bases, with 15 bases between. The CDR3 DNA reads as TGTGCCAGCAGTTCACGGTCGGAGTACTTGAACACTGAAGCTTTCTTT. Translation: CASSSRSEYLNTEAFF.

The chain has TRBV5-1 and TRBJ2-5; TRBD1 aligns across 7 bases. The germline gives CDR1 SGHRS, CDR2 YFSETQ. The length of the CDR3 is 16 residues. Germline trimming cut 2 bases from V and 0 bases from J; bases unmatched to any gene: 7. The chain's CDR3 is CASSLQGTSHQETQYF. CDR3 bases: TGCGCCAGCAGCTTACAGGGGACCTCACACCAAGAGACCCAGTACTTC.

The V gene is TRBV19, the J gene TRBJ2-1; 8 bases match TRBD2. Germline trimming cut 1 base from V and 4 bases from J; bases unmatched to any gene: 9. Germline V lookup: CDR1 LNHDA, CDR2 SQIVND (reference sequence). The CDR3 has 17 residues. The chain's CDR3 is CASSIGTSTGSYNEQFF. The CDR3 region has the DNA TGTGCCAGTAGTATAGGGACTAGCACAGGTTCGTACAATGAGCAGTTCTTC.

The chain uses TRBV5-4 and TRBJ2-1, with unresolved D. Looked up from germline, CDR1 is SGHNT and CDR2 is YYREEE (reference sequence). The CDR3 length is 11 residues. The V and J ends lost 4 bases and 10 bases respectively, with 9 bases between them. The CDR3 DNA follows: TGTGCCAGCAGCCGATCAGGAGAGCAGTTCTTC. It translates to CASSRSGEQFF.

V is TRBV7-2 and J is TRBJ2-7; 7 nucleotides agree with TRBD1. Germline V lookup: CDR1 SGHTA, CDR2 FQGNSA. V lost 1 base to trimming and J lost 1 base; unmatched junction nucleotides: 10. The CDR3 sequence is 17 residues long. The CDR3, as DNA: TGTGCCAGCAGCTTAGGGAGTTCGGGCAGGGGGTCCTACGAGCAGTACTTC. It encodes CASSLGSSGRGSYEQYF. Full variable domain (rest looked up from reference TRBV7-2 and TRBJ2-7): GAGVSQSPSNKVTEKGKDVELRCDPISGHTALYWYRQSLGQGLEFLIYFQGNSAPDKSGLPSDRFSAERTGGSVSTLTIQRTQQEDSAVYLCASSLGSSGRGSYEQYFGPGTRLTVT.

The CDR3 reads CASSPLGAGREETQYF. The CDR3, as DNA: TGTGCCAGCAGCCCCCTCGGAGCGGGGAGAGAGGAGACCCAGTACTTC. The chain has TRBV14 and TRBJ2-5, with 7 bases aligning to TRBD2. V was pared by 4 bases and J by 5 bases, with 13 bases of the junction left unmatched. The CDR3 is 16 amino acids. Germline CDR1 reads SGHDN; CDR2 reads FVKESK.

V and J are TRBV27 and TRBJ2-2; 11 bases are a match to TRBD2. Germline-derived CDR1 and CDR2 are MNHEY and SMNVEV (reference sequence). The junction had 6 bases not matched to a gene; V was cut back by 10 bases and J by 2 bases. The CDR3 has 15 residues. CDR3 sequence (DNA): TGTGCCATTGGGACTAGCGGCCCAAACACCGGGGAGCTGTTTTTT. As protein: CAIGTSGPNTGELFF.

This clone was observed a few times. The CDR3 coding sequence is TGTGCCAGCAGCCGAGGGGGAAGTGAGCAGTTCTTC. Its protein is CASSRGGSEQFF. This chain uses TRBV6-2 or TRBV6-3 with TRBJ2-1; TRBD1 is a possible D gene (6 bases). CDR1 is MNHEY, CDR2 SVGEGT, per germline. Trimming shortened V by 6 bases and J by 9 bases, and 12 bases separated the two germline ends. The CDR3 spans 12 residues.

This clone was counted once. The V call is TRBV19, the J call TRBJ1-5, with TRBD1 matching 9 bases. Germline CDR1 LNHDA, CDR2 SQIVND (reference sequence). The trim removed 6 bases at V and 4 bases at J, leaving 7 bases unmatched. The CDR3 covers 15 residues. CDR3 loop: CASSISGTGNQPQHF. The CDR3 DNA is TGTGCCAGTAGCATCTCCGGGACAGGGAATCAGCCCCAGCATTTT.

The CDR3 bases are TGCGCCAGCAGTCGGGGGCCTGGGACAGAGTATAGCAATCAGCCCCAGCATTTT. This gives the protein CASSRGPGTEYSNQPQHF. J is TRBJ1-5 and V is TRBV10-1, with TRBD1 matching 7 bases. Losses at the gene ends were 5 bases for V and 0 bases for J; bases not matched to a gene: 13. Germline CDR1 is WNHNN and CDR2 is SYGVQD (reference sequence). This CDR3 comprises 18 residues.

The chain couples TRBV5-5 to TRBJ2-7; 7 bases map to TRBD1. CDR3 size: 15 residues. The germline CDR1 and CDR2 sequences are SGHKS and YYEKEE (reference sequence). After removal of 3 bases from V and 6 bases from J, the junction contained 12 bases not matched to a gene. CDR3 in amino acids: CASSSRQGPPSEQYF. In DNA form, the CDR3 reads TGTGCCAGCAGCTCCCGACAGGGCCCCCCCAGCGAGCAGTACTTC.

The CDR3 region has the DNA TGTGCCAGCAGCCCTCCTTGGACAGTGTCATCACCCCTCCACTTT. This encodes CASSPPWTVSSPLHF. The rearrangement uses TRBV4-2 and TRBJ1-6; a weak D match, TRBD1 (6 bases). Germline V lookup: CDR1 LGHNA, CDR2 YNFKEQ. V was pared by 4 bases and J by 10 bases, with 17 bases between. The length of the CDR3 is 15 residues.

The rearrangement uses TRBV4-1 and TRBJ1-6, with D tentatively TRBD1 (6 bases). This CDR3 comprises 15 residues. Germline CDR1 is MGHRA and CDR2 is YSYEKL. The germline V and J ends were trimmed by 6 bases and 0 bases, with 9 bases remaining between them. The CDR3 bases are TGCGCCAGCAGAGGGGGAAGCTCCTATAATTCACCCCTCCACTTT. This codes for CASRGGSSYNSPLHF.

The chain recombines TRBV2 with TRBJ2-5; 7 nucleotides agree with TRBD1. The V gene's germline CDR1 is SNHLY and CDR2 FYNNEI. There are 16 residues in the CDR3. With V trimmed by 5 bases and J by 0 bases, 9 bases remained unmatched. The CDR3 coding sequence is TGTGCCAGCAGTTCACCGACAGGGTCGGACCAAGAGACCCAGTACTTC. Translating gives CASSSPTGSDQETQYF.

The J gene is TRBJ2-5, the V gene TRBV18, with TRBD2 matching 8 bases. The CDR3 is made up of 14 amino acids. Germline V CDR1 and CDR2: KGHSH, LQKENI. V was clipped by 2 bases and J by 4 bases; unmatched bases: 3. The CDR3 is CASSPSSGGETQYF. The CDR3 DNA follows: TGTGCCAGCTCACCATCAAGCGGGGGAGAGACCCAGTACTTC. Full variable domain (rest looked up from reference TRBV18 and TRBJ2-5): NAGVMQNPRHLVRRRGQEARLRCSPMKGHSHVYWYRQLPEEGLKFMVYLQKENIIDESGMPKERFSAEFPKEGPSILRIQQVVRGDSAAYFCASSPSSGGETQYFGPGTRLLVL.

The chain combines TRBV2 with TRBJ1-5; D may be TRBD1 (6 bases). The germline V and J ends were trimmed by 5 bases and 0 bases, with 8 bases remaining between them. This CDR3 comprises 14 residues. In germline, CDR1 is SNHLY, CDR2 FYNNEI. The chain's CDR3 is CASSQGYSNQPQHF. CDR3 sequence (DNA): TGTGCCAGCAGTCAGGGGTATAGCAATCAGCCCCAGCATTTT.

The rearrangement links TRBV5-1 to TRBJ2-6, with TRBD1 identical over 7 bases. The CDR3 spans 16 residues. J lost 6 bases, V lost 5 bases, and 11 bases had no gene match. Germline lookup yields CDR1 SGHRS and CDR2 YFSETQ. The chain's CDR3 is CASSPRQGAMANVLTF. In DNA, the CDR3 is TGCGCCAGCAGTCCCAGACAGGGAGCAATGGCCAACGTCCTGACTTTC.

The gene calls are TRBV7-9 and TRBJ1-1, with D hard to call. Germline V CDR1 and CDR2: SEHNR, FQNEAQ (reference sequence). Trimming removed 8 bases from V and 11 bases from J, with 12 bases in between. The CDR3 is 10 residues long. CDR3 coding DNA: TGTGCCAGCGGAAGTTCCGGGGCTTTCTTT. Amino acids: CASGSSGAFF. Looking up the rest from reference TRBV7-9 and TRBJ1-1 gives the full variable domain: DTGVSQNPRHKITKRGQNVTFRCDPISEHNRLYWYRQTLGQGPEFLTYFQNEAQLEKSRLLSDRFSAERPKGSFSTLEIQRTEQGDSAMYLCASGSSGAFFGQGTRLTVV.

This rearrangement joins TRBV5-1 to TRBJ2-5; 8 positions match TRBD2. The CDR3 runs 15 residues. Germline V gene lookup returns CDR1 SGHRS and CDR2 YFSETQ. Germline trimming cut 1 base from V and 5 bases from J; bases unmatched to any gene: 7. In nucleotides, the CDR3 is TGCGCCAGCAGCTTGACGGGGGGGGCCGGGGAGACCCAGTACTTC. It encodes CASSLTGGAGETQYF. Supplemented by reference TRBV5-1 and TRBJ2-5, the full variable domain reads KAGVTQTPRYLIKTRGQQVTLSCSPISGHRSVSWYQQTPGQGLQFLFEYFSETQRNKGNFPGRFSGRQFSNSRSEMNVSTLELGDSALYLCASSLTGGAGETQYFGPGTRLLVL.

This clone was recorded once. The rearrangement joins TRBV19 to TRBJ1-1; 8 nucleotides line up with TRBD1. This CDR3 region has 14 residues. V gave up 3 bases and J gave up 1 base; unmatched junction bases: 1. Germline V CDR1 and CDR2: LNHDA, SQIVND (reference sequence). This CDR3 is CASSIQGANTEAFF. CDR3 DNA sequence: TGTGCCAGTAGTATTCAGGGGGCGAACACTGAAGCTTTCTTT.

The CDR3 loop is CASSDRGTGTYEQYF. The CDR3 nucleotides read TGTGCCAGCAGTGACAGGGGGACGGGAACCTACGAGCAGTACTTC. The rearrangement uses TRBV6-1 and TRBJ2-7; 7 bases fit TRBD1. The CDR3 consists of 15 residues. V dropped 3 bases and J dropped 2; count of bases not matched to a gene: 7. Germline CDR1 reads MNHNS; CDR2 reads SASEGT.

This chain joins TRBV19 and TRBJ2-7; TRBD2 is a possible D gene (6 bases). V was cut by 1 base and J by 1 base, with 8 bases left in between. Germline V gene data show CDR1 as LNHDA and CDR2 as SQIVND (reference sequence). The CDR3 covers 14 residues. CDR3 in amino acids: CASSIAGVSYEQYF. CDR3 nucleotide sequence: TGTGCCAGTAGTATAGCGGGAGTTTCCTACGAGCAGTACTTC.